This TCR beta chain was captured in a study of post-analysis software for immune sequencing data. Study conclusions and caveats: Elevated frequency relative to controls characterized 4 or 5 TRBV segments in patients, TRBV5-6, TRBV5-1 and TRBV20-1 among them.

In its sample, this clonotype was seen a few times. Its antigen is as yet unknown. Each TCR beta cDNA library carried unique molecular identifiers. MiXCR was run by TCRdb on the PCR reads, yielding one entry per CDR3 protein. Seen here are about half a million distinct CDR3 sequences, around 34% observed once, and the top ten hold approximately 6%. The CDR3 contains 18 residues. Germline V gene lookup returns CDR1 SGHVS and CDR2 FQNEAQ. V was cut by 2 bases and J by 8 bases, with 25 bases left in between. The sequence was obtained from a girl aged 2 to 17 with multiple sclerosis. Specimen: blood. The chain is built from TRBV7-8 and TRBJ2-1, with a tentative D call TRBD2 (5 bases). The CDR3 nucleotides read TGTGCCAGCAGCTTATTAATCCAGGTGGGCGGGCCTAGGGATGAGCAGTTCTTC. This encodes CASSLLIQVGGPRDEQFF.